This entry lists 3 T cell receptor beta chains sequenced from one sample in a study of blood T cell repertoires in COVID-19. The data were produced by immunoSEQ multiplex PCR, yet TCRdb's version contains in-frame clones alone and is incomplete. The sample includes about 170,000 clones, 70% to 90% seen only once; the top ten take over 2%. Sequenced sample: peripheral blood. These receptors all come from a man aged 45 to 65 who had recovered from COVID-19.

The rearrangement joins TRBV14 to TRBJ1-2; the match to TRBD1 covers 8 bases. Germline V CDR1 and CDR2: SGHDN, FVKESK. The length of the CDR3 is 15 residues. The V and J ends lost 3 bases and 5 bases, in that order; junction bases with no gene match: 8. This chain's CDR3 is CASSHGQGRSYGYTF. Written as DNA, the CDR3 is TGTGCCAGCAGCCACGGACAGGGAAGATCTTATGGCTACACCTTC. The variable domain in full, with the rest retrieved from reference TRBV14 and TRBJ1-2, is EAGVTQFPSHSVIEKGQTVTLRCDPISGHDNLYWYRRVMGKEIKFLLHFVKESKQDESGMPNNRFLAERTGGTYSTLKVQPAELEDSGVYFCASSHGQGRSYGYTFGSGTRLTVV.

This clone was found once. The chain couples TRBV9 to TRBJ2-7; D is ambiguous. This CDR3 has 14 residues. The germline V and J ends were trimmed by 4 bases and 3 bases, with 14 bases remaining between them. The germline V gene encodes CDR1 SGDLS and CDR2 YYNGEE. The CDR3 DNA follows: TGTGCCAGCAGCCCCAAAGCGCTTGACTACGAGCAGTACTTC. Translation: CASSPKALDYEQYF.

The V and J genes are TRBV10-3 and TRBJ1-2; a weak D match, TRBD1 (6 bases). V shed 4 bases and J shed 2 bases, with 8 bases lying between them. Germline V gives CDR1 ENHRY, CDR2 SYGVKD. CDR3 length: 13 residues. DNA for the CDR3: TGTGCCATCAGTGTTCAGGGGAACTATGGCTACACCTTC. Translated, it gives CAISVQGNYGYTF.